Below, 10 T cell receptor beta chains from the same sample are listed, as sequenced in a study of graft-versus-host responses after intestinal transplantation (dated by TCRdb to the early 2020s). Their antigens remain unidentified. Libraries came from the immunoSEQ multiplex PCR assay. In TCRdb, the immuneACCESS table is reduced to in-frame sequences with V and J assigned. These tables do not hold every clone; where another copy was compared, an unresolved V gene accounts for under half, and the others remain unexplained. Recorded for this sample are approximately 120,000 clones; just over 90% of them occurred a single time. The ten most abundant clones make up about 0.16% of the sample. In light of the paper, this sample's time point label describes: cells obtained before transplantation from donor or recipient. Sequencing was performed on unstimulated CD4+ T cells sorted from spleen or lymph node cells, taken before intestinal transplant. The receptors stem from a human donor who received an intestinal transplant.

This clone appeared once. The V and J genes are TRBV5-6 and TRBJ1-2; the match to TRBD1 covers 7 bases. Germline CDR1 SGHDT, CDR2 YYEEEE. CDR3 length: 14 residues. V dropped 4 bases and J dropped 2; count of bases not matched to a gene: 5. The CDR3 here is CASSQGQANYGYTF. The CDR3 DNA sequence: TGTGCCAGCAGCCAAGGACAGGCGAACTATGGCTACACCTTC.

This chain uses TRBV7-9 with TRBJ2-4, with a possible D match to TRBD1 (5 bases). V gave up 1 base and J gave up 1 base, with 8 bases separating them. From germline, CDR1 is SEHNR and CDR2 FQNEAQ (reference sequence). This CDR3 spans 15 amino acids. The CDR3 region is CASSLEGVAKNIQYF. Here the CDR3 DNA reads TGTGCCAGCAGCTTAGAAGGGGTTGCCAAAAACATTCAGTACTTC.

The V call is TRBV7-9, the J call TRBJ1-2; no reliable D call. CDR3 length: 14 residues. Germline V gene data show CDR1 as SEHNR and CDR2 as FQNEAQ (reference sequence). V lost 8 bases, J lost 8 bases, and 21 bases lay in between. CDR3 amino acids: CASPGPPRGRGYTF. As DNA, the CDR3 is TGTGCCAGCCCCGGCCCCCCGCGGGGTCGGGGCTACACCTTC.

V usage is TRBV9 and J usage is TRBJ1-1; 8 nucleotides agree with TRBD1. Trimming took 3 bases from V and 7 from J; bases not matched to a gene: 11. This CDR3 spans 15 amino acids. Germline values: CDR1 SGDLS, CDR2 YYNGEE. DNA for the CDR3: TGTGCCAGCAGCGGCACTGGACAGGGTCGTGTTGAAGCTTTCTTT. Encoded protein: CASSGTGQGRVEAFF. Supplemented by reference TRBV9 and TRBJ1-1, the full variable domain reads DSGVTQTPKHLITATGQRVTLRCSPRSGDLSVYWYQQSLDQGLQFLIQYYNGEERAKGNILERFSAQQFPDLHSELNLSSLELGDSALYFCASSGTGQGRVEAFFGQGTRLTVV.

This chain uses TRBV4-1 with TRBJ1-1, with D hard to call. V shed 0 bases and J shed 5 bases, with 16 bases lying between them. This CDR3 has 16 residues. Per the germline V gene, CDR1 is MGHRA and CDR2 is YSYEKL. The CDR3 DNA sequence: TGCGCCAGCAGCCAAGAGGAGGTCTCGACTAGGACTGAAGCTTTCTTT. Its protein is CASSQEEVSTRTEAFF.

The chain is built from TRBV30 and TRBJ1-5; no clear D gene. This CDR3 contains 14 residues. The germline V gene has CDR1 GTSNPN and CDR2 SVGIG (reference sequence). V was clipped by 0 bases and J by 9 bases, with 15 bases between them. The CDR3 region is CAWSVKGAPAPQHF. In nucleotides, the CDR3 is TGTGCCTGGAGTGTAAAGGGCGCCCCGGCGCCCCAGCATTTT.

CDR3 region: CASSLTAGTSTDTQYF. The CDR3 DNA is TGCGCCAGCAGCTTAACGGCGGGAACTAGCACAGATACGCAGTATTTT. The V call is TRBV5-1, the J call TRBJ2-3; maybe TRBD2 (6 bases). CDR3 length: 16 amino acids. Germline lookup yields CDR1 SGHRS and CDR2 YFSETQ. Trimming took off 2 bases at V and 0 bases at J, with 13 bases between the two ends.

The rearrangement uses TRBV27 and TRBJ2-2; 7 bases match TRBD1. Per germline, CDR1 MNHEY and CDR2 SMNVEV (reference sequence). With V trimmed by 10 bases and J by 2 bases, 4 bases remained unmatched. The CDR3 has 13 residues. Here the CDR3 DNA reads TGTGCCATCGGACAGGATAACACCGGGGAGCTGTTTTTT. Its protein is CAIGQDNTGELFF.

The chain is built from TRBV2 and TRBJ1-1; tentatively, D is TRBD1 (6 bases). CDR3 length: 15 residues. Trimming stripped 2 bases from V and 3 bases from J, with 13 bases between. CDR1 SNHLY and CDR2 FYNNEI come from the germline V gene. The CDR3 loop is CASSEPPPGDTEAFF. In DNA, the CDR3 is TGTGCCAGCAGTGAACCGCCTCCAGGGGACACTGAAGCTTTCTTT.

The chain is built from TRBV6-5 and TRBJ2-3, with 7 bases aligning to TRBD2. V was pared by 7 bases and J by 5 bases, with 12 bases of the junction left unmatched. From germline, CDR1 is MNHEY and CDR2 SVGAGI. The CDR3 runs to 15 residues. CDR3: CASTKTSGARDTQYF. CDR3 DNA sequence: TGTGCCAGCACCAAGACAAGCGGGGCGAGAGATACGCAGTATTTT.